The T cell receptor beta chain described here comes from a study of blood T cells in healthy people across ages. General observations from the study: Long-lived donors had more naive CD4+ cells and higher diversity than aged donors.

The J segment lost 9 bases and the V segment lost 3 bases, leaving 6 bases of the junction unmatched. The CDR3 extends over 14 amino acids. CDR1 and CDR2 from the germline V gene are SEHNR and FQNEAQ (reference sequence). Points on this clonotype: Antigen specificity is unknown.

Through a sample-barcoded 5' primer and a J-beta primer mix, a second PCR was run for roughly 7 to 12 cycles. TCRdb independently ran MiXCR on the 5' RACE reads; one entry per CDR3 protein. The sample holds hundreds of thousands of distinct CDR3 sequences, less than 80% seen once. The sequencing sample was made of blood. The origin of this receptor is a man younger than 40 in good health. The V call is TRBV7-9, the J call TRBJ2-1; 9 nucleotides match TRBD2. As DNA, the CDR3 is TGTGCCAGCAGCTTTCCGGGACTAGCTGCTGAGCAGTTCTTC. Its protein product is CASSFPGLAAEQFF.